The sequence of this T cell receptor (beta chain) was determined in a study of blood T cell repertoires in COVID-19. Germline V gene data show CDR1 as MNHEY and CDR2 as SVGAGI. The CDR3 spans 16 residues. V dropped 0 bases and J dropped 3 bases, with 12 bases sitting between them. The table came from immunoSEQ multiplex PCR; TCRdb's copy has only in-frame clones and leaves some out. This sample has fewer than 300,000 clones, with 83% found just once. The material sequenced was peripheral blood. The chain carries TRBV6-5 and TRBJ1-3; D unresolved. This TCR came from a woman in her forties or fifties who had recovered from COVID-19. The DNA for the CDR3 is TGTGCCAGCAGTTACTCTGGGCCGTCGGTTGGAAACACCATATATTTT. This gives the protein CASSYSGPSVGNTIYF.